This TCR beta chain came from a study of cytomegalovirus exposure and HLA in healthy donors. The PCR had 60 Vbeta and 13 Jbeta primers. Using immunoSEQ multiplex PCR, the repertoire was profiled, and TCRdb retains in-frame clones only, with some absent. The table has 110,000 to 150,000 clones, roughly 83% seen once. This CDR3 is 15 amino acids long. V lost 2 bases and J lost 2, with 12 bases in between. Germline V gene lookup returns CDR1 MNHNY and CDR2 SVGAGI (reference sequence). The sample comprised PBMCs. The clonotype comes from a female donor in good health and CMV-seronegative. J is TRBJ1-1 and V is TRBV6-6; D is perhaps TRBD1 (5 bases). The CDR3 sequence is CASSYRWGVNTEAFF. The CDR3 DNA reads as TGTGCCAGCAGTTACCGCTGGGGGGTCAACACTGAAGCTTTCTTT.